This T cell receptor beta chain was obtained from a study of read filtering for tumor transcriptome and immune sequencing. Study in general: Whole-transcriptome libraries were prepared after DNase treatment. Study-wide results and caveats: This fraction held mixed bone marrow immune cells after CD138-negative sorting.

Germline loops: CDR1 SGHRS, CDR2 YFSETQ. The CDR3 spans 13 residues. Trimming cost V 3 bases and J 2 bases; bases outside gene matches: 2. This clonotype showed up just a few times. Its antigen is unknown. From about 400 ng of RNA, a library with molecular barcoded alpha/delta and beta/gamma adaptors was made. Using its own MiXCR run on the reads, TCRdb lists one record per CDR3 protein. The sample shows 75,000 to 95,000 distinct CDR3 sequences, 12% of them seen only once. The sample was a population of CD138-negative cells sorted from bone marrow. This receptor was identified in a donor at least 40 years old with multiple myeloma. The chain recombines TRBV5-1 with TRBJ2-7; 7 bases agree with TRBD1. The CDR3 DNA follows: TGCGCCAGCAGCTGGGACAGCGCCTACGAGCAGTACTTC. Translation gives CASSWDSAYEQYF.